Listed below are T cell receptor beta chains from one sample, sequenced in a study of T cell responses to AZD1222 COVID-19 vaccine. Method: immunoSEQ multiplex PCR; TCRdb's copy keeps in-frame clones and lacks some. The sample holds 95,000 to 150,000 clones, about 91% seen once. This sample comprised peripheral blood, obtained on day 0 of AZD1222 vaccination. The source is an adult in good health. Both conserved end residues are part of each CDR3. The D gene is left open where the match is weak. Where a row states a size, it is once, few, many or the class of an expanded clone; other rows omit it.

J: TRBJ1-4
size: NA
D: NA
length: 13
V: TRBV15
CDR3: CATKNGDGEKLFF
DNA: TGTGCCACCAAGAATGGGGATGGCGAAAAACTGTTTTTT

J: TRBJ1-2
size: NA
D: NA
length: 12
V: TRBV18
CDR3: CASSPGPYGYTF
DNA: TGTGCCAGCTCACCAGGGCCCTATGGCTACACCTTC

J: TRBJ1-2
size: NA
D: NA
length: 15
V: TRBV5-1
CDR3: CASSLADAPRGGYTF
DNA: TGCGCCAGCAGCTTGGCCGACGCTCCGAGGGGTGGCTACACCTTC

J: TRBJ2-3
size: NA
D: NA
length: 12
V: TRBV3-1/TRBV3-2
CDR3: CASSQGVHTQYF
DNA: TGTGCCAGCAGCCAAGGTGTGCATACGCAGTATTTT

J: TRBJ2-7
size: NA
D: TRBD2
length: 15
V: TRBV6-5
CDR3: CASRSTSGGANEQYF
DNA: TGTGCCAGCAGGTCAACTAGCGGGGGGGCCAACGAGCAGTACTTC

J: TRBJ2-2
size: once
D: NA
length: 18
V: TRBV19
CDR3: CASSTPIGRGIRTGELFF
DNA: TGTGCCAGTAGTACCCCCATCGGCCGGGGGATAAGGACCGGGGAGCTGTTTTTT

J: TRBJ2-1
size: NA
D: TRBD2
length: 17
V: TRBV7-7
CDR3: CASSPTWASGGEVRQFF
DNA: TGTGCTAGCAGCCCAACATGGGCTAGCGGGGGGGAAGTTCGGCAGTTCTTC

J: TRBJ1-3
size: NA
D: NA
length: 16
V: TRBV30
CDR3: CAWSPPRGISGNTIYF
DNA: TGTGCCTGGAGTCCCCCCCGGGGGATCTCTGGAAACACCATATATTTT

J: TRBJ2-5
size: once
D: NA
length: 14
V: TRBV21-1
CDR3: CASSGTGGEETQYF
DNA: TGTGCCAGCAGCGGAACAGGGGGAGAAGAGACCCAGTACTTC

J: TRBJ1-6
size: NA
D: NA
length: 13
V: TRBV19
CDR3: CATKTERNSPLHF
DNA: TGTGCCACAAAAACAGAGAGGAATTCACCCCTCCACTTT

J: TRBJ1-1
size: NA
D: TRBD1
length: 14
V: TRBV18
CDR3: CASSVGQGRTEAFF
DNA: TGTGCCAGCTCAGTTGGACAGGGGAGGACTGAAGCTTTCTTT

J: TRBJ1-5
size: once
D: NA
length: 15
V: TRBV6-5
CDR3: CASRPGGLSNQPQHF
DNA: TGTGCCAGCAGACCCGGAGGGTTGAGCAATCAGCCCCAGCATTTT

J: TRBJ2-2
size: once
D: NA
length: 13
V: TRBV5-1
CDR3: CASSLGETGELFF
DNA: TGCGCCAGCAGCTTGGGGGAGACCGGGGAGCTGTTTTTT

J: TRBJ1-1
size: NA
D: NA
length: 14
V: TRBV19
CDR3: CASSTGTVNTEAFF
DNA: TGTGCCAGTAGTACCGGGACGGTGAACACTGAAGCTTTCTTT

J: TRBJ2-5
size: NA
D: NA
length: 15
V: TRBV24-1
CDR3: CATSGGPPEGETQYF
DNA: TGTGCCACCAGTGGGGGGCCCCCAGAAGGAGAGACCCAGTACTTC

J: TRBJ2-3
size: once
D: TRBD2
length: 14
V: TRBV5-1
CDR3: CASSSGLETDTQYF
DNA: TGCGCCAGCAGCTCCGGACTAGAAACAGATACGCAGTATTTT

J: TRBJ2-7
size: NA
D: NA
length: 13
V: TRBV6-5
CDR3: CASSRDGGYEQYF
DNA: TGTGCCAGCAGCCGGGACGGTGGTTACGAGCAGTACTTC

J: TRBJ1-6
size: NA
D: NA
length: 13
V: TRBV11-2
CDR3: CASSPLGHSPLHF
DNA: TGTGCCAGCAGCCCACTAGGTCATTCACCCCTCCACTTT

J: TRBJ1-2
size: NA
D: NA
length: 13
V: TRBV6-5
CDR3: CASSYSGGYGYTF
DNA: TGTGCCAGCAGTTACTCAGGGGGCTATGGCTACACCTTC

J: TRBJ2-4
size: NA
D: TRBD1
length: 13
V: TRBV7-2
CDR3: CASSPQGANIQYF
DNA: TGTGCCAGCAGTCCTCAGGGGGCAAACATTCAGTACTTC

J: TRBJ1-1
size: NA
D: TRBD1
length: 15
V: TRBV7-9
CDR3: CASSLSGQGNAEAFF
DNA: TGTGCCAGCAGCTTAAGCGGACAGGGGAACGCTGAAGCTTTCTTT

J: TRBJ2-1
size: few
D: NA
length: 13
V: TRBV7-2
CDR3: CASSRDRFNEQFF
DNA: TGTGCCAGCAGCCGCGACAGGTTCAATGAGCAGTTCTTC

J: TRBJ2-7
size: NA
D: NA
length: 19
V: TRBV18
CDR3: CASSPRRAPPGSGNNEQYF
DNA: TGTGCCAGCTCCCCGAGGAGAGCCCCCCCAGGATCGGGTAACAACGAGCAGTACTTC

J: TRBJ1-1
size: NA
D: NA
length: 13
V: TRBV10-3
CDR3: CAIRGNPGTEAFF
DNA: TGTGCCATCAGGGGTAATCCGGGAACTGAAGCTTTCTTT

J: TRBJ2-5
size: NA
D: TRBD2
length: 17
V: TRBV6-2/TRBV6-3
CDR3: CASSHGFAGGIQETQYF
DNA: TGTGCCAGCAGCCACGGATTTGCGGGAGGCATCCAAGAGACCCAGTACTTC

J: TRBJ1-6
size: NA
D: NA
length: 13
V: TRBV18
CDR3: CASSPLNNSPLHF
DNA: TGTGCCAGCTCACCACTCAATAATTCACCCCTCCACTTT

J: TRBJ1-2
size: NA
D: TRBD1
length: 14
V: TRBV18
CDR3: CASSPGQGEGGYTF
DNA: TGTGCCAGCTCACCCGGACAGGGAGAGGGAGGCTACACCTTC

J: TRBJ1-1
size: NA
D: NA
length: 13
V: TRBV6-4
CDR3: CASSGGKNTEAFF
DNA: TGTGCCAGCAGTGGGGGGAAGAACACTGAAGCTTTCTTT

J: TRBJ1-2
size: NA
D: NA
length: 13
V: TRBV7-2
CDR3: CASSLALKDGYTF
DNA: TGTGCCAGCAGCTTAGCCCTCAAAGACGGCTACACCTTC

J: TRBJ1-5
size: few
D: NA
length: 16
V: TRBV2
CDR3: CASSNEGRTRNQPQHF
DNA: TGTGCCAGCAGCAACGAAGGGAGGACACGAAATCAGCCCCAGCATTTT

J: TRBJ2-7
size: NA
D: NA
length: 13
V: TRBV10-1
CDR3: CASSESATYEQYF
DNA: TGCGCCAGCAGTGAGTCGGCGACCTACGAGCAGTACTTC

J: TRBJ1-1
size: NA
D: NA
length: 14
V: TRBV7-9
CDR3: CASSLRRENTEAFF
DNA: TGTGCCAGCAGCCTTCGAAGGGAGAACACTGAAGCTTTCTTT

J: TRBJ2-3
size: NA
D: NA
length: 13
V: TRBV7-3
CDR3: CASSTTFTDTQYF
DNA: TGTGCCAGCAGCACCACATTCACAGATACGCAGTATTTT